The sequence of this TCR beta chain was determined in a study of blood T cell repertoires in COVID-19. This CDR3 is built from 17 residues. Germline trimming cut 6 bases from V and 5 bases from J; bases unmatched to any gene: 17. Germline CDR1 LNHDA, CDR2 SQIVND (reference sequence). Per the authors' pipeline: Reference gene primer amplification gave nucleated cell count estimates. Sequencing used immunoSEQ multiplex PCR; TCRdb keeps in-frame clones, though not all of them. From that table come the V and J calls and clone size; the DNA was used to work out D and trimming. The sample holds approximately 74,000 clones, approximately 90% seen once.

The receptor was isolated from a woman aged 55-70 years with active COVID-19. Sequencing was performed on peripheral blood. This chain uses TRBV19 with TRBJ2-5; 8 bases match TRBD1. The CDR3 loop reads CASRALRTGRSMETQYF. The CDR3 coding sequence is TGTGCCAGTAGGGCTCTCCGGACAGGGCGATCGATGGAGACCCAGTACTTC.